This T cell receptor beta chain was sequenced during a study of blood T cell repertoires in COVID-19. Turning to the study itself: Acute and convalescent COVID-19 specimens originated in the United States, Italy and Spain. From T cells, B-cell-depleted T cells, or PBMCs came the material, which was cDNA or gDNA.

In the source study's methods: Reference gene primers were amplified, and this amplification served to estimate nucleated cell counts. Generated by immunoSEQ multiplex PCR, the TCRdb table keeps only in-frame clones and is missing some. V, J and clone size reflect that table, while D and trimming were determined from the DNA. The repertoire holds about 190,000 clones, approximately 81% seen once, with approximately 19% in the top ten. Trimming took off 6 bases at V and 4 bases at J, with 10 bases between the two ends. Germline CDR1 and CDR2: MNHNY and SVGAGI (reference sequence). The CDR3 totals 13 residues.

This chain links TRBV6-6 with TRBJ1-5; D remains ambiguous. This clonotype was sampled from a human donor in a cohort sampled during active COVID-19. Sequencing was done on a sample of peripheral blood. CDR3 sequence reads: CASRPDWNQPQHF. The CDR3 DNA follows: TGTGCCAGCAGGCCCGACTGGAATCAGCCCCAGCATTTT.